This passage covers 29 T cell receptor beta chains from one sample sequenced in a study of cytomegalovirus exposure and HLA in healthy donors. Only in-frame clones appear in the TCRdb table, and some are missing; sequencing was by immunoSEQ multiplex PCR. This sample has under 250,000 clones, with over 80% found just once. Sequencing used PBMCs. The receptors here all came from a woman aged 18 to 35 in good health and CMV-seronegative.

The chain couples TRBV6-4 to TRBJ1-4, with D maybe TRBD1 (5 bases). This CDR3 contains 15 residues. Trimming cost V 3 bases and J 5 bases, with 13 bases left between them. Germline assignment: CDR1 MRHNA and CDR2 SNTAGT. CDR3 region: CASSEAAGSNEKLFF. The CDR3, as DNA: TGTGCCAGCAGTGAGGCTGCAGGGTCGAATGAAAAACTGTTTTTT.

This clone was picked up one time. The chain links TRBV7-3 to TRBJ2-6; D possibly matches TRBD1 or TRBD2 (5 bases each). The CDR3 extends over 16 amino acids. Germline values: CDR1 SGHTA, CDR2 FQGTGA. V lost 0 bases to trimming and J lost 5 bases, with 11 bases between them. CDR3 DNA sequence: TGTGCCAGCAGCTTAACAGGGGACCGGAGGGCCAACGTCCTGACTTTC. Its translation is CASSLTGDRRANVLTF.

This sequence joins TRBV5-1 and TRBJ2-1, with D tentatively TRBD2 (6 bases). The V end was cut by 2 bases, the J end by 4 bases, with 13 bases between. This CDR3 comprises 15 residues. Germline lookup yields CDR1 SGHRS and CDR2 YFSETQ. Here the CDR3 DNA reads TGCGCCAGCAGCTTACCACCGGCGGGGTACAATGAGCAGTTCTTC. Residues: CASSLPPAGYNEQFF. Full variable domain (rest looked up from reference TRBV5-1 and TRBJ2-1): KAGVTQTPRYLIKTRGQQVTLSCSPISGHRSVSWYQQTPGQGLQFLFEYFSETQRNKGNFPGRFSGRQFSNSRSEMNVSTLELGDSALYLCASSLPPAGYNEQFFGPGTRLTVL.

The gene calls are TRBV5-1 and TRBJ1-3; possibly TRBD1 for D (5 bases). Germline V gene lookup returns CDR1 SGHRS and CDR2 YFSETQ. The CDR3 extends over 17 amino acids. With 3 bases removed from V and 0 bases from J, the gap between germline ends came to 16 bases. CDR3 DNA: TGCGCCAGCAGCTCGGGGAGCGCAGGGAGCTCTGGAAACACCATATATTTT. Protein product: CASSSGSAGSSGNTIYF.

The CDR3: CASSLQTVPRTGELFF. CDR3 DNA sequence: TGTGCCAGCAGCTTACAAACAGTCCCGCGCACCGGGGAGCTGTTTTTT. The J gene is TRBJ2-2, the V gene TRBV7-6; D gene ambiguous. Deletions cut 2 bases from V and 4 bases from J, with 14 bases between. The CDR3 runs 16 residues. The germline gives CDR1 SGHVS, CDR2 FNYEAQ.

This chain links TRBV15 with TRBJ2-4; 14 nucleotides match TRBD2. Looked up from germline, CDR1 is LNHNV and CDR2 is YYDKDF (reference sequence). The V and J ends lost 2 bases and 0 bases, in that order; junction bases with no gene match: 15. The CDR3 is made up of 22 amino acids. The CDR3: CATSRKRPGLAGDDLAKNIQYF. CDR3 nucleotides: TGTGCCACCAGCAGAAAGCGGCCGGGACTAGCGGGGGACGACCTAGCCAAAAACATTCAGTACTTC.

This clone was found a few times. The CDR3 DNA sequence: TGCGCCAGCAGCCAATGGTACGGGGGCAATCAGCCCCAGCATTTT. Amino acid sequence: CASSQWYGGNQPQHF. The chain has TRBV4-1 and TRBJ1-5, with D unresolved. Between the trimmed V and J ends, which lost 2 bases and 2 bases, there was a span of 10 bases. This CDR3 region has 15 residues. Germline CDR1 is MGHRA and CDR2 is YSYEKL.

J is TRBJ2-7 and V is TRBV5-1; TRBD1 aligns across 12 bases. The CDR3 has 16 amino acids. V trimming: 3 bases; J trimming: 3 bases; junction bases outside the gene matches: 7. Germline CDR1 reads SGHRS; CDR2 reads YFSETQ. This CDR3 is CASSSKRDRGHYEQYF. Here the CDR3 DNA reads TGCGCCAGCAGCTCAAAGCGGGACAGGGGGCACTACGAGCAGTACTTC.

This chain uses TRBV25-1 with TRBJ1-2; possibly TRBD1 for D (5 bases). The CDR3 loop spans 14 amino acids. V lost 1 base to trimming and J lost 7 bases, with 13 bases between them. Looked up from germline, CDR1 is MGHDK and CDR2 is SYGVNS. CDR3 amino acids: CASSESGPPLGYTF. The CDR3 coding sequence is TGTGCCAGCAGTGAATCAGGGCCTCCCCTTGGCTACACCTTC.

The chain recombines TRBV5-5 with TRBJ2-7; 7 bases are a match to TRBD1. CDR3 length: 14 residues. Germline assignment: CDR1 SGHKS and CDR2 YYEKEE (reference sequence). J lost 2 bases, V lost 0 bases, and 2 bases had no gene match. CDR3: CASSLGGQTYEQYF. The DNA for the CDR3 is TGTGCCAGCAGCTTGGGGGGACAGACCTACGAGCAGTACTTC.

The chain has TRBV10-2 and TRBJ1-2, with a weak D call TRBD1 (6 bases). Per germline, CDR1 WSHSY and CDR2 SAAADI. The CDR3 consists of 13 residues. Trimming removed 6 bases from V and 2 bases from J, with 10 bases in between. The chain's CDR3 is CASSWTENYGYTF. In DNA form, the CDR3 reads TGCGCCAGCAGCTGGACAGAGAACTATGGCTACACCTTC.

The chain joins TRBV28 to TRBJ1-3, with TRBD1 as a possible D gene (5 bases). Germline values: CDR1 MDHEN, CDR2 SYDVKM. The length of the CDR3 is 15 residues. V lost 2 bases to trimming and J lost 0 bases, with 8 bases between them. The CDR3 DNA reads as TGTGCCAGCAGTTTAGGGGGATCCTCTGGAAACACCATATATTTT. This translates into CASSLGGSSGNTIYF.

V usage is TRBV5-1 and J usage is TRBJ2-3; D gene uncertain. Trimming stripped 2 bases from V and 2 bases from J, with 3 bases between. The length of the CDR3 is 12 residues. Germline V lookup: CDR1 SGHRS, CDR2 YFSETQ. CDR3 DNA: TGCGCCAGCAGCTTCATCACAGATACGCAGTATTTT. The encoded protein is CASSFITDTQYF.

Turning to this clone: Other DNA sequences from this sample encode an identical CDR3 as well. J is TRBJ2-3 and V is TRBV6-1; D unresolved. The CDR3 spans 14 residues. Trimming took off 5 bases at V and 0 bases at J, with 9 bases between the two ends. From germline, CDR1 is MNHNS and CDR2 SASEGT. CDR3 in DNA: TGTGCCAGCAGTCTCGCGGCTAGCACAGATACGCAGTATTTT. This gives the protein CASSLAASTDTQYF.

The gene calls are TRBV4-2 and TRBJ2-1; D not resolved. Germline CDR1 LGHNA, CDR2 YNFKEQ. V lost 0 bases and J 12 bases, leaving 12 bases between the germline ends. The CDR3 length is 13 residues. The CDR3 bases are TGTGCCAGCAGCCAAGATTTGAAGTTAGGGCAGTTCTTC. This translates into CASSQDLKLGQFF.

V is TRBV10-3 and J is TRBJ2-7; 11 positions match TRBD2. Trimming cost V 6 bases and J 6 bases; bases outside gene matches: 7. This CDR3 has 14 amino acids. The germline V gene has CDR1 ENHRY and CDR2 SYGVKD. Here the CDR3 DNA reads TGTGCCATCAGCCAACTAGCGGGAGAGGGCGAGCAGTACTTC. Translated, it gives CAISQLAGEGEQYF.

Written as DNA, the CDR3 is TGTGCCAGCTCGGGGACTAGCGGGAGTACCTACGAGCAGTACTTC. Protein: CASSGTSGSTYEQYF. This chain connects TRBV18 to TRBJ2-7; 14 bases match TRBD2. Germline loops: CDR1 KGHSH, CDR2 LQKENI. V dropped 6 bases and J dropped 2; count of bases not matched to a gene: 3. The CDR3 is 15 amino acids. Variable domain in full (rest from reference TRBV18 and TRBJ2-7): NAGVMQNPRHLVRRRGQEARLRCSPMKGHSHVYWYRQLPEEGLKFMVYLQKENIIDESGMPKERFSAEFPKEGPSILRIQQVVRGDSAAYFCASSGTSGSTYEQYFGPGTRLTVT.

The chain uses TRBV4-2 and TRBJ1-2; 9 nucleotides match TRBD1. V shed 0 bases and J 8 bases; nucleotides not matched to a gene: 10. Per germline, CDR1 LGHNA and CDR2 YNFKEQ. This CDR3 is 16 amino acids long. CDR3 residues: CASSQDIKGQGRGYTF. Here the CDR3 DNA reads TGTGCCAGCAGCCAAGATATCAAGGGACAGGGAAGGGGCTACACCTTC.

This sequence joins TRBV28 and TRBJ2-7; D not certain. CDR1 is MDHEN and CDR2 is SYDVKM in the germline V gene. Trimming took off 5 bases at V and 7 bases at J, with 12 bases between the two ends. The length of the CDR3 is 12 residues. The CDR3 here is CASSELLREQYF. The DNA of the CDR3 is TGTGCCAGCAGTGAGCTCCTACGGGAGCAGTACTTC. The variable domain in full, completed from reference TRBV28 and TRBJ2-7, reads DVKVTQSSRYLVKRTGEKVFLECVQDMDHENMFWYRQDPGLGLRLIYFSYDVKMKEKGDIPEGYSVSREKKERFSLILESASTNQTSMYLCASSELLREQYFGPGTRLTVT.

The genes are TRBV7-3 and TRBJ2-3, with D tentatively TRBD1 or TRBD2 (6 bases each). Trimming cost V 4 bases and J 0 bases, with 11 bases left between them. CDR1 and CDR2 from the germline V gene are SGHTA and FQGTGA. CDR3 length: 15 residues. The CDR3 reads CASSSLGGSTDTQYF. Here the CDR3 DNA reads TGTGCCAGCAGCTCCCTAGGGGGGAGCACAGATACGCAGTATTTT. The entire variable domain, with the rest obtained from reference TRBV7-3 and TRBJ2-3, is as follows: GAGVSQTPSNKVTEKGKYVELRCDPISGHTALYWYRQSLGQGPEFLIYFQGTGAADDSGLPNDRFFAVRPEGSVSTLKIQRTERGDSAVYLCASSSLGGSTDTQYFGPGTRLTVL.

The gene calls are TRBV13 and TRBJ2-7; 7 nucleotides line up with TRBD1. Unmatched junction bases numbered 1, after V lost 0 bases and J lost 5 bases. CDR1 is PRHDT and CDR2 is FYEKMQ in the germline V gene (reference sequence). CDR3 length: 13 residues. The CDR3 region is CASSLGTGDEQYF. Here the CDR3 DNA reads TGTGCCAGCAGCTTAGGTACAGGGGACGAGCAGTACTTC.

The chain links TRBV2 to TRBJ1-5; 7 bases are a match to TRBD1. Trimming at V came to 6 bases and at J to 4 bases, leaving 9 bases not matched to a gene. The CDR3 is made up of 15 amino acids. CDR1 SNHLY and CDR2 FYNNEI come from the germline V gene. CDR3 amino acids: CASSVQGFLNQPQHF. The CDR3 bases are TGTGCCAGCAGCGTACAGGGGTTCCTGAATCAGCCCCAGCATTTT.

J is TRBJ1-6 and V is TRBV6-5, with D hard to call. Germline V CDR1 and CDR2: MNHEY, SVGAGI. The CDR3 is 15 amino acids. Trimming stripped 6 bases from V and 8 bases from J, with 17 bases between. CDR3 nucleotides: TGTGCCAGCAGCTCCTTGGGTAGGAGGGATTCACCCCTCCACTTT. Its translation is CASSSLGRRDSPLHF.

The CDR3, as DNA: TGTGCCAGCAGCGCCCTGGGGCGGGGGCCCTACAATGAGCAGTTCTTC. Its protein product is CASSALGRGPYNEQFF. V gene TRBV7-2 combines with J gene TRBJ2-1; weak D call: TRBD2 (7 bases). Germline loops: CDR1 SGHTA, CDR2 FQGNSA. The V gene lost 5 bases and the J gene lost 2 bases, with 16 bases spanning the gap. The CDR3 is made up of 16 amino acids. Full variable domain (rest looked up from reference TRBV7-2 and TRBJ2-1): GAGVSQSPSNKVTEKGKDVELRCDPISGHTALYWYRQSLGQGLEFLIYFQGNSAPDKSGLPSDRFSAERTGGSVSTLTIQRTQQEDSAVYLCASSALGRGPYNEQFFGPGTRLTVL.

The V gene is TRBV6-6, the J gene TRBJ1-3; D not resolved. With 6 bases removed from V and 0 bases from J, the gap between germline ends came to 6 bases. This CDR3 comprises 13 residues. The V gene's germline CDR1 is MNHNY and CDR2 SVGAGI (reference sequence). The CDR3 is CASSNFSGNTIYF. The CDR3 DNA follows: TGTGCCAGCAGCAATTTCTCTGGAAACACCATATATTTT.

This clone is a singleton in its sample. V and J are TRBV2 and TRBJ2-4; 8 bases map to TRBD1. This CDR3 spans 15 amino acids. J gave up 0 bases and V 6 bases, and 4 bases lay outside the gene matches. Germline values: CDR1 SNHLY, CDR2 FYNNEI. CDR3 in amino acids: CASSETGAAKNIQYF. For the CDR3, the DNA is TGTGCCAGCAGCGAGACAGGGGCAGCCAAAAACATTCAGTACTTC.

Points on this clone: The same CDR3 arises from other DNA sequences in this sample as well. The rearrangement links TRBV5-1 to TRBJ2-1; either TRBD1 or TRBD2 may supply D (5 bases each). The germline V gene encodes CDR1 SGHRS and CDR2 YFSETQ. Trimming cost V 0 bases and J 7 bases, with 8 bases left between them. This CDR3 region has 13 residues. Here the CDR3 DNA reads TGCGCCAGCAGCTTGGATGGGGGAAATGAGCAGTTCTTC. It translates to CASSLDGGNEQFF. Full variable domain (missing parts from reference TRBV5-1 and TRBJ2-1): KAGVTQTPRYLIKTRGQQVTLSCSPISGHRSVSWYQQTPGQGLQFLFEYFSETQRNKGNFPGRFSGRQFSNSRSEMNVSTLELGDSALYLCASSLDGGNEQFFGPGTRLTVL.

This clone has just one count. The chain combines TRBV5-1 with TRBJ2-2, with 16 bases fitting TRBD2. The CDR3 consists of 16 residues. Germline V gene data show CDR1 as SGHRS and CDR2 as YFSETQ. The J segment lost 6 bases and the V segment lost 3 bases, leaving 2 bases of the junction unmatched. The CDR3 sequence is CASSSGTSGRAGELFF. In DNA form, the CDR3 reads TGCGCCAGCAGCTCCGGGACTAGCGGGAGGGCCGGGGAGCTGTTTTTT.

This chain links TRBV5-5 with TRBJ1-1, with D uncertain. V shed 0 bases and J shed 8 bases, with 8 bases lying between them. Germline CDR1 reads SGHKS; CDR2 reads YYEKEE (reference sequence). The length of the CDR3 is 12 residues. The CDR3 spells CASSLDSEEAFF. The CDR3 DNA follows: TGTGCCAGCAGCTTGGACTCGGAAGAAGCTTTCTTT.